The present TCR beta chain was sequenced within a study of OX40 agonist ivuxolimab in advanced cancers. V was clipped by 5 bases and J by 3 bases, with 10 bases between them. The CDR3 covers 13 residues. CDR1 is MNHEY and CDR2 is SVGAGI in the germline V gene. The repertoire was sequenced with immunoSEQ multiplex PCR; TCRdb's copy has only in-frame clones and lacks some. The sample yields under 95,000 clones, more than 80% seen once. This specimen was CD4+ or CD8+ T cells sorted from blood, taken in a trial of the OX40 agonist ivuxolimab. This clonotype was sampled from an adult with an advanced solid tumor such as melanoma, head and neck, liver or kidney cancer. The gene calls are TRBV6-5 and TRBJ1-2; a weak D match, TRBD1 (5 bases). CDR3 loop: CASSDRKDYGYTF. The CDR3 nucleotides read TGTGCCAGCAGTGACAGAAAGGACTATGGCTACACCTTC.